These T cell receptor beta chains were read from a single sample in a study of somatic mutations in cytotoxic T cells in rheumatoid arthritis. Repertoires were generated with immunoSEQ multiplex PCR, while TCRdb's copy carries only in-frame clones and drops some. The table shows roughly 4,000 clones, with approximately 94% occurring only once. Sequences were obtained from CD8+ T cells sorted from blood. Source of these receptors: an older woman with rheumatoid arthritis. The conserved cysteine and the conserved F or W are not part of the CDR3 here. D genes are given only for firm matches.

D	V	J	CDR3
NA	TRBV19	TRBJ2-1	ASSTKTTSSYNEQF
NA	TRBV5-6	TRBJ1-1	ASSLAWGLGSEAF
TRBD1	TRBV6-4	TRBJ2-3	ASSAETGVPTDTQY
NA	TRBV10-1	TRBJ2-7	ASSESEEQY
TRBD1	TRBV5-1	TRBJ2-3	ASIARTGGPDTQY
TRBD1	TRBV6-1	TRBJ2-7	ASSAQVRTGDYEQY
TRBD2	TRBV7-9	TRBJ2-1	ASSRLAAADDVYNEQF
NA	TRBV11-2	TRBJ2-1	ASSSALGIAYNEQF
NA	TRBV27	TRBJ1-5	ASSLNRNSNQPQH
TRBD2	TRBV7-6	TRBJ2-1	ASSLWASGRAGNEQF
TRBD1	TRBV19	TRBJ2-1	ASTGTAYNEQF
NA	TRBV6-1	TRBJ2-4	ASSELRGGVGSIQY
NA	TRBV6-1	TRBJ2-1	ASSEKAEQDEQF
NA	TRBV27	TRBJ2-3	ASSLGPGTSTDTQY
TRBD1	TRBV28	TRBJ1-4	ASSLGGQLDEKLF
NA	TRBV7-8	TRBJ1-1	ASSLWRGGTEAF
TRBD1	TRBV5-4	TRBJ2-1	ASSLEGQRYNEQF
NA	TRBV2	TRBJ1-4	ASASMVSGEKLF
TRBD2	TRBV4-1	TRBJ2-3	ASSQDSPSGGAHTQY
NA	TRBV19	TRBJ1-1	ASSIGSPSTEAF
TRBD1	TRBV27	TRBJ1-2	ASSLGAGGVYGYT
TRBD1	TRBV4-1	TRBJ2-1	ASGQGGREQF
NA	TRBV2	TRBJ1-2	ASSEHPGAPNYGYT